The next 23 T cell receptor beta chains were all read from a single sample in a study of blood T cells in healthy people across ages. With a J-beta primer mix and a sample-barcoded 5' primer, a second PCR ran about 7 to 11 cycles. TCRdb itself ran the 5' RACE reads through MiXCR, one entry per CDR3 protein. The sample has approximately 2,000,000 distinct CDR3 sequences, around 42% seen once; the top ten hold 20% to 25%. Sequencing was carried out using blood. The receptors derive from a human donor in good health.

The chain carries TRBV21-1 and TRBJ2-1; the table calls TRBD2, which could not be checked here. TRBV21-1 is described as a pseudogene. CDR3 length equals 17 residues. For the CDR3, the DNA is TGTGCCAGCAGCATGCCGGGACTCCGGGGGGTCTACAATGAGCAGTTCTTC. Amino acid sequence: CASSMPGLRGVYNEQFF.

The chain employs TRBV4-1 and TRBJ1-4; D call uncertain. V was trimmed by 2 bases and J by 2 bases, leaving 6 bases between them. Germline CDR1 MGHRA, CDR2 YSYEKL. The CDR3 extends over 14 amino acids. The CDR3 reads CASSQTWTNEKLFF. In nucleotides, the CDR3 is TGCGCCAGCAGCCAAACATGGACTAATGAAAAACTGTTTTTT.

CDR3 DNA: TGTGCCGTATTACGGGGGGTACAAGAGACCCAGTTCTTC. It encodes CAVLRGVQETQFF. The rearrangement links TRBV2 to TRBJ2-1, with 7 positions matching TRBD2. V lost 11 bases, J lost 13 bases, and 17 bases stayed unmatched. This CDR3 has 13 residues. Looked up from germline, CDR1 is SNHLY and CDR2 is FYNNEI.

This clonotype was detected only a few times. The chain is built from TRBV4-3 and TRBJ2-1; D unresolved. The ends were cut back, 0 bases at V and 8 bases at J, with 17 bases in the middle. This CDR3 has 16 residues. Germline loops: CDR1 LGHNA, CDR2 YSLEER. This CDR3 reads CASSQEGWPERDEQFF. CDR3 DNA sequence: TGCGCCAGCAGCCAAGAGGGGTGGCCTGAACGCGATGAGCAGTTCTTC.

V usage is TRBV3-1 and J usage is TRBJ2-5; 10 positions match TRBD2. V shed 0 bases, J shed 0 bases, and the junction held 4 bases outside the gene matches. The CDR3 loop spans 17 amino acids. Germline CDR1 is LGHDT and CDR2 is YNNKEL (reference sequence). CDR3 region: CASSQEASGGDQETQYF. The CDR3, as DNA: TGTGCCAGCAGCCAAGAAGCGAGCGGGGGGGACCAAGAGACCCAGTACTTC.

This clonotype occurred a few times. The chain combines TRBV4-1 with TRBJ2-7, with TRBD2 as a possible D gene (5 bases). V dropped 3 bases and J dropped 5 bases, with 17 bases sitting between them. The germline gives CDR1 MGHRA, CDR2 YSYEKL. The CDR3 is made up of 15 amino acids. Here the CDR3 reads CASSQEALEINEQYF. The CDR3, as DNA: TGCGCCAGCAGCCAGGAGGCTTTAGAAATAAACGAGCAGTACTTC.

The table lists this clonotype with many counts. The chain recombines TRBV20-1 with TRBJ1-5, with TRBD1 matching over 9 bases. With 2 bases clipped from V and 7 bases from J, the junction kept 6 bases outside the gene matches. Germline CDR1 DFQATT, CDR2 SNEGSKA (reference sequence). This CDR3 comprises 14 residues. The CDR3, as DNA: TGCAGTGCTAGACGACAGGGGGTTTGGCAGCCCCAGCATTTT. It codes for CSARRQGVWQPQHF.

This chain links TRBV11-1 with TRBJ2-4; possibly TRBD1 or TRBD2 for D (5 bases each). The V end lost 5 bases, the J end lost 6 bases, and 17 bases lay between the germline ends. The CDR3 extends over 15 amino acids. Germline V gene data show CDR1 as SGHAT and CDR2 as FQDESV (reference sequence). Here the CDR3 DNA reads TGTGCCAGCAGCCTGGGACGGACAACCACAAACATTCAGTACTTC. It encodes CASSLGRTTTNIQYF. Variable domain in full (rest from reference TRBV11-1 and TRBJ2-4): EAEVAQSPRYKITEKSQAVAFWCDPISGHATLYWYRQILGQGPELLVQFQDESVVDDSQLPKDRFSAERLKGVDSTLKIQPAELGDSAMYLCASSLGRTTTNIQYFGAGTRLSVL.

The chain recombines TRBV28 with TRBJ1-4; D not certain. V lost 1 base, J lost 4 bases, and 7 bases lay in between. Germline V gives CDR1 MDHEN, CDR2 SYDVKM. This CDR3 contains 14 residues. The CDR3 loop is CASSLSQVNEKLFF. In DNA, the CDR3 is TGTGCCAGCAGTTTATCTCAGGTTAATGAAAAACTGTTTTTT. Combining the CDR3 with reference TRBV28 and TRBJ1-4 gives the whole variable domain DVKVTQSSRYLVKRTGEKVFLECVQDMDHENMFWYRQDPGLGLRLIYFSYDVKMKEKGDIPEGYSVSREKKERFSLILESASTNQTSMYLCASSLSQVNEKLFFGSGTQLSVL.

CDR3 sequence (DNA): TGCGCCAGCAGTGTGGGTCTATATCCCAATGAGCAGTTCTTC. Its translation is CASSVGLYPNEQFF. The chain uses TRBV5-1 and TRBJ2-1, with D unresolved. V lost 5 bases to trimming and J lost 6 bases, with 15 bases between them. Germline CDR1 is SGHRS and CDR2 is YFSETQ. There are 14 residues in the CDR3.

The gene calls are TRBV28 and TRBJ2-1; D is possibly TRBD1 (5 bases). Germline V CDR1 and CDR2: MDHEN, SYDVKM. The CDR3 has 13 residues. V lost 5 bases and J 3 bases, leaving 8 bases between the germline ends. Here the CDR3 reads CASSEDIYNEQFF. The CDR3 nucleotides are TGTGCCAGCAGTGAGGACATCTACAATGAGCAGTTCTTC.

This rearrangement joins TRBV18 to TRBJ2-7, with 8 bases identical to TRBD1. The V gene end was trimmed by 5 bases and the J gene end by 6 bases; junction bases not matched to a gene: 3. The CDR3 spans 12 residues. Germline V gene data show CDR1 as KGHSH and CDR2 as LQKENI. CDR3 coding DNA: TGTGCCAGCTCAGGACAGGGTTCCGAGCAGTACTTC. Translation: CASSGQGSEQYF.

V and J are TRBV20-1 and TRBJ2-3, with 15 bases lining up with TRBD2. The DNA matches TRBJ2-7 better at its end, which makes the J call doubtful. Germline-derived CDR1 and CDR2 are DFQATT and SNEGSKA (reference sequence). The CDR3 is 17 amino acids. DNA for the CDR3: TGCAGTGCAACCCCGGGACTAGCGGGGGGAAACACAGATACGCAGTACTTC. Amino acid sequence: CSATPGLAGGNTDTQYF.

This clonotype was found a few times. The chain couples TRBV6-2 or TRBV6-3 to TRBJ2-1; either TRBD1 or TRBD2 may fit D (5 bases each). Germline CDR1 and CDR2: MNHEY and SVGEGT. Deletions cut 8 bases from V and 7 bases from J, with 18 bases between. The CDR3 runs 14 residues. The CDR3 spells CASSLSGSWNEQFF. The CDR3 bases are TGTGCCAGCTCCCTTTCAGGGAGCTGGAATGAGCAGTTCTTC.

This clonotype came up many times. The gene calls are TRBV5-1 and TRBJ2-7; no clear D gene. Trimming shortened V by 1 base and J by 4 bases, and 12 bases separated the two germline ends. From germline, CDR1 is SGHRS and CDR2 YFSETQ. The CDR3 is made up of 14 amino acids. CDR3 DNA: TGCGCCAGCAGCTTGAATCCGGACGGATACGAGCAGTACTTC. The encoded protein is CASSLNPDGYEQYF.

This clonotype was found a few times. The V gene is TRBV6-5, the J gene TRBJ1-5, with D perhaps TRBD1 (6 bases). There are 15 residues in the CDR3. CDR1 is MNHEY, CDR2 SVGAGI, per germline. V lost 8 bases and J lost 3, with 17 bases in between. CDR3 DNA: TGTGCCAGCCCCCCGGGACATGGCAACAATCAGCCCCAGCATTTT. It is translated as CASPPGHGNNQPQHF.

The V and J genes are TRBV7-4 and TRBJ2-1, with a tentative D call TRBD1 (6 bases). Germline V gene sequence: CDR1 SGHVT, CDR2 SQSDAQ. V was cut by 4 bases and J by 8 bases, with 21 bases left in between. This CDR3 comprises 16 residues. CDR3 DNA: TGTGCCAGCAGCTGTATACAGGGAATACTTGGGGATGAGCAGTTCTTC. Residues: CASSCIQGILGDEQFF. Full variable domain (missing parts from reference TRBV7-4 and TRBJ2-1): GAGVSQSPRYKVAKRGRDVALRCDSISGHVTLYWYRQTLGQGSEVLTYSQSDAQRDKSGRPSGRFSAERPERSVSTLKIQRTEQGDSAVYLCASSCIQGILGDEQFFGPGTRLTVL.

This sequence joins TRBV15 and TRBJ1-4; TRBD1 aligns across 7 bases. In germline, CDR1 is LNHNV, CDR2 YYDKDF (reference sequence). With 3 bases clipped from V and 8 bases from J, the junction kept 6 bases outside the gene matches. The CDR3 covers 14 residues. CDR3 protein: CATSRTGPDEKLFF. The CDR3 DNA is TGTGCCACCAGCAGGACAGGGCCAGACGAAAAACTGTTTTTT.

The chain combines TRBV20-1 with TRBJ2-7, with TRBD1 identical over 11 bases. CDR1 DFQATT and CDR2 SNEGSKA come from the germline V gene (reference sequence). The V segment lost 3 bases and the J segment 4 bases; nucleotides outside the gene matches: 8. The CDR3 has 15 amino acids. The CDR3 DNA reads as TGCAGTGCTAGCGCTTTGGACAGGGGGCGATACGAGCAGTACTTC. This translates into CSASALDRGRYEQYF.

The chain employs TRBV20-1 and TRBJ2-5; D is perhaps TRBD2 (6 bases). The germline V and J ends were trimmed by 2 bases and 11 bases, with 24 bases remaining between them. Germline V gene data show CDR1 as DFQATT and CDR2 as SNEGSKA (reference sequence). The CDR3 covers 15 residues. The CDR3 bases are TGCAGTGCTAGATCCTGGGACTCCCCCTACAATGAGCAGTACTTC. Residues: CSARSWDSPYNEQYF.

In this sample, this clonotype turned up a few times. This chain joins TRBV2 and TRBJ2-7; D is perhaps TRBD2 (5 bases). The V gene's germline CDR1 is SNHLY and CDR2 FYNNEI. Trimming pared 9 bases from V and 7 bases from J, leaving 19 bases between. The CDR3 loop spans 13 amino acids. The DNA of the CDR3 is TGTGCCAGTCAACCAGAGGACCCGGGGGAGCAGTACTTC. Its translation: CASQPEDPGEQYF.

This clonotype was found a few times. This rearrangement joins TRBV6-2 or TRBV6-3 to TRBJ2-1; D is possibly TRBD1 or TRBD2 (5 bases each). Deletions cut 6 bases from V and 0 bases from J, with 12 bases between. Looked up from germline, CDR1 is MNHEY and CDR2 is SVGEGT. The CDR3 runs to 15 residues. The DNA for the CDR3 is TGTGCCAGCAGGAGGGGAGTCCGCTCCTACAATGAGCAGTTCTTC. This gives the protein CASRRGVRSYNEQFF.

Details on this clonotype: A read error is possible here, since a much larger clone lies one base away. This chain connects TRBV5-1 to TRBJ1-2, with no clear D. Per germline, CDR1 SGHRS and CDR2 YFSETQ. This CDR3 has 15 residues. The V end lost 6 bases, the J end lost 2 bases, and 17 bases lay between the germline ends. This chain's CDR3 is CASKLRGGWNYGYTF. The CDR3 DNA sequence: TGCGCCAGCAAACTCCGGGGAGGTTGGAACTATGGCTACACCTTC.